The TCR beta chain under discussion was sequenced for a study of blood T cell repertoires in COVID-19. Study-wide background: Both acute and convalescent COVID-19 samples were obtained from the United States, Italy and Spain. From T cells, B-cell-depleted T cells, or PBMCs came the material, which was cDNA or gDNA.

This CDR3 region has 15 residues. Germline V lookup: CDR1 LNHDA, CDR2 SQIVND (reference sequence). V lost 1 base to trimming and J lost 2 bases; unmatched junction nucleotides: 5. Per the original data handling: It was from reference gene primer amplification that nucleated cell counts were estimated. Only in-frame clones appear in the TCRdb table, and some are missing; sequencing was by immunoSEQ multiplex PCR. That table furnishes V, J and clone size, whereas the DNA furnished D and trimming. The data contain roughly 260,000 clones, approximately 82% of them singletons. This TCR came from a woman between 18 and 30 years old with acute or convalescent COVID-19. V gene TRBV19 combines with J gene TRBJ2-7; 7 nucleotides align to TRBD1. Input material: peripheral blood. CDR3 residues: CASSIGGQQAYEQYF. CDR3 DNA: TGTGCCAGTAGTATAGGGGGACAGCAGGCCTACGAGCAGTACTTC.